Listed below are T cell receptor beta chains from one sample, sequenced in a study of shared clonotypes between healthy human individuals. The assay was immunoSEQ multiplex PCR, and TCRdb's table has in-frame clones only and misses some. Altogether 180,000 or so clones are present, 85% to 95% being singletons, with the ten largest covering around 0.072%. The specimen sequenced was naive CD4+ T cells sorted from blood. The receptor set was obtained from a woman in her thirties in good health. CDR3s include the opening cysteine and the closing phenylalanine or tryptophan. Fields, in order: J gene, clone size, V gene, D gene, CDR3 length, CDR3 DNA, CDR3 protein. The D gene is left open where the match is weak. Clone size, where shown, is once, few, many, or a class for clones that have expanded.

j_gene: TRBJ1-1; abundance: -; v_gene: TRBV19; d_gene: TRBD1; len: 14; CDR3nt: TGTGCCAGTAAACGCACAGGGGTTGGCACTGAAGCTTTCTTT; CDR3aa: CASKRTGVGTEAFF
j_gene: TRBJ2-1; abundance: -; v_gene: TRBV5-1; d_gene: -; len: 12; CDR3nt: TGCGCCAGCAGTCCCTCCTACAATGAGCAGTTCTTC; CDR3aa: CASSPSYNEQFF
j_gene: TRBJ2-7; abundance: -; v_gene: TRBV2; d_gene: -; len: 15; CDR3nt: TGTGCCAGCAGTGCCTTAGCGGATAGCTCCTACGAGCAGTACTTC; CDR3aa: CASSALADSSYEQYF
j_gene: TRBJ2-1; abundance: -; v_gene: TRBV7-2; d_gene: -; len: 17; CDR3nt: TGTGCCAGCACCAATTCGGAGGGACTTACGGGGACCAATGAGCAGTTCTTC; CDR3aa: CASTNSEGLTGTNEQFF
j_gene: TRBJ2-7; abundance: -; v_gene: TRBV7-9; d_gene: TRBD1; len: 14; CDR3nt: TGTGCCAGCAGCTCCCCGGGACAGGCCTACGAGCAGTACTTC; CDR3aa: CASSSPGQAYEQYF
j_gene: TRBJ2-3; abundance: -; v_gene: TRBV27; d_gene: TRBD2; len: 15; CDR3nt: TGTGCCAGCAGTTTTAAGGGACTAGCGGGAGATACGCAGTATTTT; CDR3aa: CASSFKGLAGDTQYF
j_gene: TRBJ1-5; abundance: -; v_gene: TRBV6-6; d_gene: TRBD1; len: 15; CDR3nt: TGTGCCAGCAGTCGACAGGGCTTGGGCAATCAGCCCCAGCATTTT; CDR3aa: CASSRQGLGNQPQHF
j_gene: TRBJ2-1; abundance: -; v_gene: TRBV28; d_gene: TRBD2; len: 12; CDR3nt: TGTGCCAGCAGTTCCGGGACTAGCGTGCAGTTCTTC; CDR3aa: CASSSGTSVQFF
j_gene: TRBJ1-1; abundance: -; v_gene: TRBV29-1; d_gene: -; len: 16; CDR3nt: TGCAGCGGCCACTATCTTGGGTCAGGGAAGGAGACTGAAGCTTTCTTT; CDR3aa: CSGHYLGSGKETEAFF
j_gene: TRBJ1-1; abundance: -; v_gene: TRBV5-1; d_gene: -; len: 15; CDR3nt: TGCGCCAGCTCCCAGGGAAGGGGCTCGAACACTGAAGCTTTCTTT; CDR3aa: CASSQGRGSNTEAFF
j_gene: TRBJ1-4; abundance: once; v_gene: TRBV7-2; d_gene: -; len: 15; CDR3nt: TGTGCCAGCAGCCCGCTCGGGGGGGTAGGAGAAAAACTGTTTTTT; CDR3aa: CASSPLGGVGEKLFF
j_gene: TRBJ2-5; abundance: -; v_gene: TRBV19; d_gene: TRBD1; len: 14; CDR3nt: TGTGCCAGTAGTACAGACAGGGGGCTGGAGACCCAGTACTTC; CDR3aa: CASSTDRGLETQYF
j_gene: TRBJ2-5; abundance: -; v_gene: TRBV4-1; d_gene: TRBD1; len: 17; CDR3nt: TGCGCCAGCAGCCAAGTTGACAGGGGAATACCGAGGGAGACCCAGTACTTC; CDR3aa: CASSQVDRGIPRETQYF
j_gene: TRBJ1-3; abundance: -; v_gene: TRBV2; d_gene: -; len: 14; CDR3nt: TGTGCCAGCAGTGAGGGGGCGCACGGAAACACCATATATTTT; CDR3aa: CASSEGAHGNTIYF
j_gene: TRBJ1-1; abundance: -; v_gene: TRBV19; d_gene: -; len: 14; CDR3nt: TGTGCCAGTAGTATAGGCCGGGGGGACACTGAAGCTTTCTTT; CDR3aa: CASSIGRGDTEAFF
j_gene: TRBJ2-7; abundance: -; v_gene: TRBV30; d_gene: -; len: 13; CDR3nt: TGTGCCTGGAGTACAGGGAGCTCCTACGAGCAGTACTTC; CDR3aa: CAWSTGSSYEQYF
j_gene: TRBJ2-7; abundance: once; v_gene: TRBV11-2; d_gene: TRBD2; len: 15; CDR3nt: TGTGCCAGCAGCCCCTCTAGCGGCGAACCCTACGAGCAGTACTTC; CDR3aa: CASSPSSGEPYEQYF
j_gene: TRBJ2-7; abundance: -; v_gene: TRBV2; d_gene: -; len: 13; CDR3nt: TGTGCCAGCAGTTCATCGTCGCGTTACGAGCAGTACTTC; CDR3aa: CASSSSSRYEQYF
j_gene: TRBJ2-7; abundance: few; v_gene: TRBV27; d_gene: TRBD1; len: 13; CDR3nt: TGTGCCAGCAGTTTTAACAGGGGGCACGAGCAGTACTTC; CDR3aa: CASSFNRGHEQYF
j_gene: TRBJ2-7; abundance: -; v_gene: TRBV5-5; d_gene: TRBD2; len: 15; CDR3nt: TGTGCCAGCAGCTTGAGGATAGCGGGAGAGGGCGAGCAGTACTTC; CDR3aa: CASSLRIAGEGEQYF
j_gene: TRBJ2-1; abundance: -; v_gene: TRBV19; d_gene: TRBD2; len: 17; CDR3nt: TGTGCCAGTACCAAAAGACTAGCGGGAGGGCTTTACAATGAGCAGTTCTTC; CDR3aa: CASTKRLAGGLYNEQFF
j_gene: TRBJ2-7; abundance: -; v_gene: TRBV6-6; d_gene: TRBD2; len: 14; CDR3nt: TGTGCCAGCAGTTCCCTTGGGGGGGCCTACGAGCAGTACTTC; CDR3aa: CASSSLGGAYEQYF
j_gene: TRBJ1-3; abundance: -; v_gene: TRBV5-3; d_gene: -; len: 14; CDR3nt: TGTGCCAGAAGCTTGCGACAGTCTGGAAACACCATATATTTT; CDR3aa: CARSLRQSGNTIYF
j_gene: TRBJ2-7; abundance: -; v_gene: TRBV4-1; d_gene: -; len: 16; CDR3nt: TGCGCCAGCAGACAAACCTTTGACACCGCCGCACGAGCGCAGTACTTC; CDR3aa: CASRQTFDTAARAQYF
j_gene: TRBJ1-2; abundance: -; v_gene: TRBV27; d_gene: -; len: 16; CDR3nt: TGTGCCAGCAGTTTTACAGGCGGGGGTACTAACTATGGCTACACCTTC; CDR3aa: CASSFTGGGTNYGYTF
j_gene: TRBJ2-7; abundance: -; v_gene: TRBV5-1; d_gene: TRBD1; len: 15; CDR3nt: TGCGCCAGCAGCATACAAACGACAGGGACCTACGAGCAGTACTTC; CDR3aa: CASSIQTTGTYEQYF
j_gene: TRBJ2-1; abundance: once; v_gene: TRBV28; d_gene: -; len: 16; CDR3nt: TGTGCCAGCCCCCCCCCAGGAGGGGGCGGGGACAATGAGCAGTTCTTC; CDR3aa: CASPPPGGGGDNEQFF
j_gene: TRBJ2-1; abundance: -; v_gene: TRBV28; d_gene: -; len: 15; CDR3nt: TGTGCCAGCAGTGGGACGGGAGTTCGGATCAATGAGCAGTTCTTC; CDR3aa: CASSGTGVRINEQFF
j_gene: TRBJ2-7; abundance: -; v_gene: TRBV28; d_gene: -; len: 13; CDR3nt: TGTGCCAGCAGTTCGTCGGAGGTCTACGAGCAGTACTTC; CDR3aa: CASSSSEVYEQYF
j_gene: TRBJ1-2; abundance: -; v_gene: TRBV19; d_gene: -; len: 13; CDR3nt: TGTGCCAGTAGCCCTGACAGGCGCTATGGCTACACCTTC; CDR3aa: CASSPDRRYGYTF
j_gene: TRBJ2-5; abundance: -; v_gene: TRBV19; d_gene: TRBD2; len: 15; CDR3nt: TGTGCCAGTAGTATCCGGGGGGTCCTCCAAGAGACCCAGTACTTC; CDR3aa: CASSIRGVLQETQYF
j_gene: TRBJ1-5; abundance: -; v_gene: TRBV19; d_gene: -; len: 14; CDR3nt: TGTGCCAGTAGTATTGAATGGAGCAATCAGCCCCAGCATTTT; CDR3aa: CASSIEWSNQPQHF
j_gene: TRBJ1-5; abundance: once; v_gene: TRBV6-5; d_gene: TRBD1; len: 15; CDR3nt: TGTGCCACCCGCGCTAGGACAGGGGGAGTTCAGCCCCAGCATTTT; CDR3aa: CATRARTGGVQPQHF
j_gene: TRBJ2-7; abundance: -; v_gene: TRBV6-5; d_gene: TRBD1; len: 14; CDR3nt: TGTGCCAGCAGAAGGGGACAGCAAACGCACGAGCAGTACTTC; CDR3aa: CASRRGQQTHEQYF
j_gene: TRBJ1-2; abundance: few; v_gene: TRBV4-1; d_gene: -; len: 17; CDR3nt: TGCGCCAGCAGCCAAGCAGGTGGTGGCTCGCTGAGCTATGGCTACACCTTC; CDR3aa: CASSQAGGGSLSYGYTF
j_gene: TRBJ2-1; abundance: -; v_gene: TRBV9; d_gene: -; len: 16; CDR3nt: TGTGCCAGCAGCGTAGGGTGGGGGAACTCCTACAATGAGCAGTTCTTC; CDR3aa: CASSVGWGNSYNEQFF
j_gene: TRBJ2-3; abundance: -; v_gene: TRBV10-1; d_gene: -; len: 13; CDR3nt: TGCGCCAGCAGTGACGGAGGCACAGATACGCAGTATTTT; CDR3aa: CASSDGGTDTQYF
j_gene: TRBJ2-7; abundance: -; v_gene: TRBV18; d_gene: -; len: 14; CDR3nt: TGTGCCAGCTCACCACCTACCCCGGTGGGCGAGCAGTACTTC; CDR3aa: CASSPPTPVGEQYF
j_gene: TRBJ2-7; abundance: -; v_gene: TRBV28; d_gene: -; len: 14; CDR3nt: TGTGCCAGCAGTACATCCTCCTTATGGGTAGCGCAGTACTTC; CDR3aa: CASSTSSLWVAQYF
j_gene: TRBJ1-1; abundance: -; v_gene: TRBV11-2; d_gene: -; len: 13; CDR3nt: TGTGCCAGCAGCTTGACGGAGGACACTGAAGCTTTCTTT; CDR3aa: CASSLTEDTEAFF
j_gene: TRBJ1-5; abundance: -; v_gene: TRBV4-2; d_gene: -; len: 16; CDR3nt: TGTGCCAGCAGCCAAGATGGCGACAGCGGGTATCAGCCCCAGCATTTT; CDR3aa: CASSQDGDSGYQPQHF
j_gene: TRBJ1-4; abundance: -; v_gene: TRBV10-1; d_gene: -; len: 16; CDR3nt: TGCGCCAGCAGCGGAGGACCGGGACGGCCGAATGAAAAACTGTTTTTT; CDR3aa: CASSGGPGRPNEKLFF
j_gene: TRBJ2-3; abundance: -; v_gene: TRBV19; d_gene: -; len: 18; CDR3nt: TGTGCCAGTAGTATCCGAGCACATGCCACCCGAAGGACAGATACGCAGTATTTT; CDR3aa: CASSIRAHATRRTDTQYF
j_gene: TRBJ2-7; abundance: -; v_gene: TRBV6-5; d_gene: TRBD2; len: 14; CDR3nt: TGTGCCACCACCAATCTCGGACTAGCGTACGAGCAGTACTTC; CDR3aa: CATTNLGLAYEQYF
j_gene: TRBJ2-7; abundance: -; v_gene: TRBV9; d_gene: TRBD1; len: 15; CDR3nt: TGTGCCAGCAGCGAGGGGACAGGAGGATCCTACGAGCAGTACTTC; CDR3aa: CASSEGTGGSYEQYF
j_gene: TRBJ2-7; abundance: once; v_gene: TRBV28; d_gene: -; len: 11; CDR3nt: TGTGCCAGCAGTCGTGTGAACGAGCAGTACTTC; CDR3aa: CASSRVNEQYF
j_gene: TRBJ2-3; abundance: once; v_gene: TRBV6-4; d_gene: -; len: 14; CDR3nt: TGTGCCAGCAGTGACTCCAGGGGCACAGATACGCAGTATTTT; CDR3aa: CASSDSRGTDTQYF
j_gene: TRBJ2-7; abundance: -; v_gene: TRBV19; d_gene: -; len: 15; CDR3nt: TGTGCCAGTACCCTCGGATTGGACAGCTCCTACGAGCAGTACTTC; CDR3aa: CASTLGLDSSYEQYF
j_gene: TRBJ2-5; abundance: -; v_gene: TRBV18; d_gene: -; len: 14; CDR3nt: TGTGCCAGCTCTATACAGGGTGGGGAGAAGACCCAGTACTTC; CDR3aa: CASSIQGGEKTQYF
j_gene: TRBJ1-6; abundance: -; v_gene: TRBV18; d_gene: TRBD1; len: 15; CDR3nt: TGTGCCAGCTCACCGAGACAGGGTACTAATTCACCCCTCCACTTT; CDR3aa: CASSPRQGTNSPLHF
j_gene: TRBJ1-5; abundance: -; v_gene: TRBV5-1; d_gene: -; len: 14; CDR3nt: TGCGCCAGCAGCTTGGGACAACCGGATCAGCCCCAGCATTTT; CDR3aa: CASSLGQPDQPQHF
j_gene: TRBJ1-5; abundance: -; v_gene: TRBV28; d_gene: -; len: 12; CDR3nt: TGTGCCAGCACCACCCTACATCAGCCCCAGCATTTT; CDR3aa: CASTTLHQPQHF
j_gene: TRBJ2-6; abundance: once; v_gene: TRBV28; d_gene: -; len: 18; CDR3nt: TGTGCCAGCAGTTTAGGTGCAGGGTACTTTCGGGGGGCCAACGTCCTGACTTTC; CDR3aa: CASSLGAGYFRGANVLTF
j_gene: TRBJ2-7; abundance: -; v_gene: TRBV6-1; d_gene: TRBD2; len: 14; CDR3nt: TGTGCCAGCAAGAGACTAGCGGACAACTACGAGCAGTACTTC; CDR3aa: CASKRLADNYEQYF
j_gene: TRBJ2-3; abundance: -; v_gene: TRBV7-2; d_gene: TRBD2; len: 18; CDR3nt: TGTGCCAGCAGCTTACAATCTGGGTGGCTAGCGGGCACAGATACGCAGTATTTT; CDR3aa: CASSLQSGWLAGTDTQYF